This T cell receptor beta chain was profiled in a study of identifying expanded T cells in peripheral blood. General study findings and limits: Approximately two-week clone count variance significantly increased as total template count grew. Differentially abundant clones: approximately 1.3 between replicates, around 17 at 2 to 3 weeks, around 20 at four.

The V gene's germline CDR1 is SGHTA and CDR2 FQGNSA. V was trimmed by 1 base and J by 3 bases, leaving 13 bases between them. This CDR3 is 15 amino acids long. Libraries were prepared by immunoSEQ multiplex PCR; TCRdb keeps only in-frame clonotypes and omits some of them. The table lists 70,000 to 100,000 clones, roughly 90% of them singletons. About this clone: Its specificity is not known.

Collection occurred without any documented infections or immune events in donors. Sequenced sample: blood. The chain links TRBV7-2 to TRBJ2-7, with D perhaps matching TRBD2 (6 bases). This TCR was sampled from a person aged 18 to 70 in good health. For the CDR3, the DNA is TGTGCCAGCAGCTTAGGCGGGACTCGGTACTACGAGCAGTACTTC. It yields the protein CASSLGGTRYYEQYF.